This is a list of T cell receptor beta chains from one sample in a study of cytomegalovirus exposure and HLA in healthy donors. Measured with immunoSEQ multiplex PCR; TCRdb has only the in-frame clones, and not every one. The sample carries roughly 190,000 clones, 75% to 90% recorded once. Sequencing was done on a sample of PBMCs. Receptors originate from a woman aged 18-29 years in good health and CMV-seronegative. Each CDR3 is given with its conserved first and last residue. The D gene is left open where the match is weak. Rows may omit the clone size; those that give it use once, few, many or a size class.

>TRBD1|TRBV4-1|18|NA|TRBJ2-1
CASSQESRTGGFEDEQFF
TGCGCCAGCAGCCAAGAGTCCCGGACAGGGGGCTTTGAGGATGAGCAGTTCTTC
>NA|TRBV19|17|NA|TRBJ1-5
CASSIEPVAGSHQPQHF
TGTGCCAGTAGTATAGAGCCTGTTGCGGGGTCCCATCAGCCCCAGCATTTT
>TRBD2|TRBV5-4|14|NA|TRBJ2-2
CALAGGPFTGELFF
TGTGCCTTAGCGGGAGGGCCGTTTACCGGGGAGCTGTTTTTT
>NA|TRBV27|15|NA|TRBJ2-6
CASSLIYSGANVLTF
TGTGCCAGCAGTTTAATCTACTCTGGGGCCAACGTCCTGACTTTC
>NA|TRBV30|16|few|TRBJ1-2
CAWSVPGVRGVYGYTF
TGTGCCTGGAGTGTTCCCGGTGTCAGGGGAGTCTATGGCTACACCTTC
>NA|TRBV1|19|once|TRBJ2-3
CTSSQGDLAGNASTDTQYF
TGCACCAGCAGCCAAGGTGACCTAGCGGGCAACGCTAGCACAGATACGCAGTATTTT
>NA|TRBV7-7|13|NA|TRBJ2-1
CASSSPTDNEQFF
TGTGCCAGCAGCTCCCCGACTGACAATGAGCAGTTCTTC
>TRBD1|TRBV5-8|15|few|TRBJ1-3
CASSLVQGGRNTIYF
TGTGCCAGCAGCTTGGTACAGGGGGGCCGAAACACCATATATTTT
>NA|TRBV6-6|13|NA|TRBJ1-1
CASSYGQGSEAFF
TGTGCCAGCAGTTACGGGCAGGGATCTGAAGCTTTCTTT
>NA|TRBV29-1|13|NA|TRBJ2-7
CSVRDIEIYEQYF
TGCAGCGTTCGGGACATCGAAATCTACGAGCAGTACTTC
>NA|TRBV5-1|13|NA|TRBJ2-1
CASRKDSFNEQFF
TGCGCCAGCAGGAAGGACAGTTTTAATGAGCAGTTCTTC
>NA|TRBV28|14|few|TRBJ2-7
CASTSSPETYEQYF
TGTGCCAGCACCTCCTCCCCGGAGACCTACGAGCAGTACTTC
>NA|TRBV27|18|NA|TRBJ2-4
CANPMGFQGPLAKNIQYF
TGTGCCAACCCGATGGGGTTTCAGGGGCCTTTAGCCAAAAACATTCAGTACTTC
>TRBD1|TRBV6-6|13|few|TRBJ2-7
CASLRDSSYEQYF
TGTGCCAGCCTCCGGGACAGCTCCTACGAGCAGTACTTC
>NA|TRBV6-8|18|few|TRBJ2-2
CASSYFVGHMVLTGELFF
TGTGCCAGCAGTTACTTCGTAGGACATATGGTTTTGACCGGGGAGCTGTTTTTT
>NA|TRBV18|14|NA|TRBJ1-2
CASSPSQRTDGYTF
TGTGCCAGCTCACCATCACAGCGGACCGATGGCTACACCTTC
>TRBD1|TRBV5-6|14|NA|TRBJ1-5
CASSRQGSNQPQHF
TGTGCCAGCAGCCGACAGGGTAGCAATCAGCCCCAGCATTTT
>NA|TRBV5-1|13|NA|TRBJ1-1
CASSWAGNTEAFF
TGCGCCAGCAGCTGGGCAGGGAACACTGAAGCTTTCTTT
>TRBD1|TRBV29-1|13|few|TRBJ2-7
CSVSGQVSYEQYF
TGCAGCGTCTCGGGACAGGTCTCCTACGAGCAGTACTTC
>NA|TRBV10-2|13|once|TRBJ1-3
CAKTIHREHTIYF
TGCGCCAAAACGATCCACAGGGAGCACACCATATATTTT
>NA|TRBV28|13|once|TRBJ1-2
CASRTGTPYGYTF
TGTGCCAGCAGAACCGGGACACCCTATGGCTACACCTTC
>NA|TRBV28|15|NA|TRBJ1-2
CASRIQGPANYGYTF
TGTGCCAGCAGGATACAGGGCCCAGCTAACTATGGCTACACCTTC
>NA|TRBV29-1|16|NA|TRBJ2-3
CSVSVGTGGSTDTQYF
TGCAGCGTTTCAGTGGGGACTGGGGGTAGCACAGATACGCAGTATTTT
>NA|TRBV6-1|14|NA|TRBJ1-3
CASRESLSGNTIYF
TGTGCCAGCAGAGAGTCACTGTCTGGAAACACCATATATTTT
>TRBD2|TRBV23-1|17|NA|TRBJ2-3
CASSHCRTSGCTDTQYF
TGCGCCAGCAGTCATTGCCGGACTAGCGGTTGCACAGATACGCAGTATTTT
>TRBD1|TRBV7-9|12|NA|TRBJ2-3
CASSRQGAVEDF
TGTGCCAGCAGCCGGCAGGGGGCTGTCGAGGATTTT
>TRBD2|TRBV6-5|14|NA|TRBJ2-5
CASSYRSGAETQYF
TGTGCCAGCAGTTATCGTAGCGGGGCAGAGACCCAGTACTTC
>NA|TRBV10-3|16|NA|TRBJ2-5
CANSPSGAALQETQYF
TGTGCCAACTCTCCCTCCGGAGCCGCGCTACAAGAGACCCAGTACTTC